This TCR beta chain was identified in a study of neurological immune-mediated disorders. This CDR3 spans 13 amino acids. Germline lookup yields CDR1 WSHSY and CDR2 SAAADI. V was clipped by 3 bases and J by 9 bases, with 12 bases between them. The cDNA was generated by 5'RACE with 10-nucleotide random UMIs. TCRdb re-analysed the 5' RACE reads in MiXCR, keeping a single row per CDR3 protein. The table lists about 120,000 distinct CDR3 sequences, 3.2% of them singletons, with roughly 1.3% in the top ten. Overall study results and limits: Private repertoires in all groups were suggested, as expanded clones shared no CDR3 amino acid sequences across subjects. HTLV-1-associated myelopathy displayed the greatest TCR clonal expansion, and multiple sclerosis exhibited the smallest, lower than that of healthy controls.

This clonotype has at least ten counts. Its cognate antigen is unknown. The V gene is TRBV10-2, the J gene TRBJ2-1, with TRBD1 as a possible D gene (6 bases). This TCR derives from a woman in her 30s with multiple sclerosis. The sequenced sample was PBMCs. The CDR3 nucleotides read TGCGCCAGCAGTGATCAGGGGTTTGTTGAGCAGTTCTTC. Translating gives CASSDQGFVEQFF.